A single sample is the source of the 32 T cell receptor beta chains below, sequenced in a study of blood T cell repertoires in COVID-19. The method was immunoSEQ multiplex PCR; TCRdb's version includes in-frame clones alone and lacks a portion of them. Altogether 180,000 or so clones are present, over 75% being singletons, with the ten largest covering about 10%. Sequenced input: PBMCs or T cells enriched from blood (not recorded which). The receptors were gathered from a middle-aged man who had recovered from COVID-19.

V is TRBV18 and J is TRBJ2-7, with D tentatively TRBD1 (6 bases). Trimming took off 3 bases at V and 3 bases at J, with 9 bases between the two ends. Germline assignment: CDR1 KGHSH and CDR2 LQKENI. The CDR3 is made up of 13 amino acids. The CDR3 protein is CASSPPDSYEQYF. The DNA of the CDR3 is TGTGCCAGCTCACCTCCGGACAGCTACGAGCAGTACTTC.

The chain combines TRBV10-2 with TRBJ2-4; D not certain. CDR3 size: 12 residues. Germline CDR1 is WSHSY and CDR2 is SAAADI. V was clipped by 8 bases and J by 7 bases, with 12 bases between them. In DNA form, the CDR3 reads TGCGCCAGCTCTAAGCGTAATAACATTCAGTACTTC. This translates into CASSKRNNIQYF.

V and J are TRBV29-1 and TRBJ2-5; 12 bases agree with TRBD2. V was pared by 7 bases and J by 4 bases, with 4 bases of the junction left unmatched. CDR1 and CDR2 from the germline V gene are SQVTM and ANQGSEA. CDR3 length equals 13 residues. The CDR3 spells CSAPGLAGETQYF. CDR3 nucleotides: TGCAGCGCCCCGGGACTAGCGGGAGAGACCCAGTACTTC.

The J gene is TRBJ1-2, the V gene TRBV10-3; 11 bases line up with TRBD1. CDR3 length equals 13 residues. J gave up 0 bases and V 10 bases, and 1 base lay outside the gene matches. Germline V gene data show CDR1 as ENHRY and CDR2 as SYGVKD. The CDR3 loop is CATGQGANYGYTF. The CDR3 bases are TGTGCCACGGGACAGGGGGCTAACTATGGCTACACCTTC.

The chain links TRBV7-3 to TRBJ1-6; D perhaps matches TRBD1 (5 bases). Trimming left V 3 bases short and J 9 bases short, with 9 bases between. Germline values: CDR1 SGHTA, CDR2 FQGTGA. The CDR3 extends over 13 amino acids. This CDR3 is CASSLGLRSPLHF. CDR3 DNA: TGTGCCAGCAGCTTGGGGCTGCGTTCACCCCTCCACTTT.

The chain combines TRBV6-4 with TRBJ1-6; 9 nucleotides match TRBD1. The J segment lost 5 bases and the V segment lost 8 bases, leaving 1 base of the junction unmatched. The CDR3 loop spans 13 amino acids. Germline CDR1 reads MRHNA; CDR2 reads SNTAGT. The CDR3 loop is CASRTGDNSPLHF. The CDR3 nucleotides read TGTGCCAGCCGGACAGGGGATAATTCACCCCTCCACTTT.

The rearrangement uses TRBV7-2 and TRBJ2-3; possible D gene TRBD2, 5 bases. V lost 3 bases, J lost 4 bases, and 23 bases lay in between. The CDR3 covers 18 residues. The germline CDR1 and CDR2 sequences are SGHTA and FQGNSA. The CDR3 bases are TGTGCCAGCAGCTTTACCAGACTAACTACAGAGGGCCCAGATACGCAGTATTTT. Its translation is CASSFTRLTTEGPDTQYF. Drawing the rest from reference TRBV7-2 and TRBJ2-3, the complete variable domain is GAGVSQSPSNKVTEKGKDVELRCDPISGHTALYWYRQSLGQGLEFLIYFQGNSAPDKSGLPSDRFSAERTGGSVSTLTIQRTQQEDSAVYLCASSFTRLTTEGPDTQYFGPGTRLTVL.

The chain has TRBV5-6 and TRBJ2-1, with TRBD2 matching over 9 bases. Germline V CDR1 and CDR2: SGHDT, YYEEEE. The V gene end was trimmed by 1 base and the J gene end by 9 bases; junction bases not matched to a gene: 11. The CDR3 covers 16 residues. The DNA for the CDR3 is TGTGCCAGCAGCTTGAGGTCGGCGGGAGGGCCCGGTGAGCAGTTCTTC. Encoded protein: CASSLRSAGGPGEQFF.

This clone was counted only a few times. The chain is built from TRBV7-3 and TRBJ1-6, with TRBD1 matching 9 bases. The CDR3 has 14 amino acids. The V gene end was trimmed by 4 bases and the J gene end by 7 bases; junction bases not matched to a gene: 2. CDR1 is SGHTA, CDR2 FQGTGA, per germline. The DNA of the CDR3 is TGTGCCAGCAGCTGGGGACAGGGAAATTCACCCCTCCACTTT. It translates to CASSWGQGNSPLHF. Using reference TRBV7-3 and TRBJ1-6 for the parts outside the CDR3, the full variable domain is GAGVSQTPSNKVTEKGKYVELRCDPISGHTALYWYRQSLGQGPEFLIYFQGTGAADDSGLPNDRFFAVRPEGSVSTLKIQRTERGDSAVYLCASSWGQGNSPLHFGNGTRLTVT.

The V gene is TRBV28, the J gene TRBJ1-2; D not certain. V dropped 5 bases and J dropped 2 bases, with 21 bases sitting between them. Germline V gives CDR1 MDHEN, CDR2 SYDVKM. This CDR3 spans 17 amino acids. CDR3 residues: CASSPLSLRIDNYGYTF. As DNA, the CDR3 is TGTGCCAGCAGTCCACTATCACTGCGGATAGACAACTATGGCTACACCTTC.

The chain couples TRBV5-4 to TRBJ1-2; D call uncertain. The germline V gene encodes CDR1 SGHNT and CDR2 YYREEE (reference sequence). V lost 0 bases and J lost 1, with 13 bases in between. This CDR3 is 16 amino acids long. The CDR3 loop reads CASSLAGLAFNYGYTF. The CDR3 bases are TGTGCCAGCAGCTTGGCCGGGTTAGCGTTTAACTATGGCTACACCTTC.

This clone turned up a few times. This chain's CDR3 is CASSLLSGAGELFF. The CDR3 DNA reads as TGCGCCAGCAGCCTACTTAGCGGGGCCGGGGAGCTGTTTTTT. The chain is built from TRBV5-1 and TRBJ2-2, with TRBD2 identical over 8 bases. The V segment lost 4 bases and the J segment 6 bases; nucleotides outside the gene matches: 5. This CDR3 region has 14 residues. The germline V gene has CDR1 SGHRS and CDR2 YFSETQ.

CDR3 amino acids: CASSDPGVRDTGELFF. CDR3 DNA: TGTGCCAGCAGTGACCCAGGGGTACGGGACACCGGGGAGCTGTTTTTT. The chain links TRBV25-1 to TRBJ2-2; possible D gene TRBD1, 6 bases. The V gene's germline CDR1 is MGHDK and CDR2 SYGVNS. The CDR3 is 16 amino acids. V dropped 3 bases and J dropped 3 bases, with 14 bases sitting between them.

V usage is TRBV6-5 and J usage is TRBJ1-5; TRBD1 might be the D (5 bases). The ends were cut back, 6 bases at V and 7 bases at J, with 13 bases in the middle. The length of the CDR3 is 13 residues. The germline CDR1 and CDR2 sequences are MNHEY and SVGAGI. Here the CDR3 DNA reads TGTGCCAGCAGCTCAGGGATGGGACAGCCCCAGCATTTT. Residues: CASSSGMGQPQHF.

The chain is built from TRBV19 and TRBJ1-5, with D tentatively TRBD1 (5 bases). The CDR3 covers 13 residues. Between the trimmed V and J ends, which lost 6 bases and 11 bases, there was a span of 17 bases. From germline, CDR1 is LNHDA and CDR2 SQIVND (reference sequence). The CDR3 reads CASRTSQGRAQHF. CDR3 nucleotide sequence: TGTGCCAGTAGGACCTCGCAGGGTAGGGCCCAGCATTTT.

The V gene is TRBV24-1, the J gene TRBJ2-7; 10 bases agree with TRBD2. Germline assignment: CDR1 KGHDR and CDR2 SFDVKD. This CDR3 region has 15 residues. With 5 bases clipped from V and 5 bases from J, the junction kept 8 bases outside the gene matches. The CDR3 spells CATSGVAGGINEQYF. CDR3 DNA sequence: TGTGCCACCAGTGGGGTAGCGGGAGGCATCAACGAGCAGTACTTC.

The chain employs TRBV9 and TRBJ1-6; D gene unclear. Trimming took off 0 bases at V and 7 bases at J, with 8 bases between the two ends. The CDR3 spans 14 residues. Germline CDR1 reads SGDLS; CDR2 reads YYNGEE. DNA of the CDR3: TGTGCCAGCAGCGTAGTTGGAGAAAATTCACCCCTCCACTTT. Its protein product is CASSVVGENSPLHF. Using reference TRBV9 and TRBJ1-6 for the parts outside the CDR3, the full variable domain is DSGVTQTPKHLITATGQRVTLRCSPRSGDLSVYWYQQSLDQGLQFLIQYYNGEERAKGNILERFSAQQFPDLHSELNLSSLELGDSALYFCASSVVGENSPLHFGNGTRLTVT.

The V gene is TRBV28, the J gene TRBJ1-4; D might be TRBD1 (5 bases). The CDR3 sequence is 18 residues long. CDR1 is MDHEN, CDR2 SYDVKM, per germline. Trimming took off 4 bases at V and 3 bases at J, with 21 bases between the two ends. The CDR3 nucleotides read TGTGCCAGCAGTTCCGTTGCGCTCCGGGGGACCTCTAATGAAAAACTGTTTTTT. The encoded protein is CASSSVALRGTSNEKLFF.

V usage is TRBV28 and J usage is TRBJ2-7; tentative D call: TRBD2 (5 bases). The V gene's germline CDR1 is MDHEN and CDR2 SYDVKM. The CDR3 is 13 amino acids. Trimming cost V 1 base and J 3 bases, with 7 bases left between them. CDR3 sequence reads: CASSLFGSYEQYF. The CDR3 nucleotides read TGTGCCAGCAGTTTATTTGGGAGCTACGAGCAGTACTTC.

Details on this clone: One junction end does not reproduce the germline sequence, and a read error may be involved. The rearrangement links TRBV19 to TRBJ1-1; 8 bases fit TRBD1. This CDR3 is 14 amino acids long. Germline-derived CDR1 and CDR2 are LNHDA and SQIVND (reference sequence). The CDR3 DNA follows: TGTGCCAGTAGCATTCCGGGACAGGATATACCTTATTCATTT. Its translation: CASSIPGQDIPYSF.

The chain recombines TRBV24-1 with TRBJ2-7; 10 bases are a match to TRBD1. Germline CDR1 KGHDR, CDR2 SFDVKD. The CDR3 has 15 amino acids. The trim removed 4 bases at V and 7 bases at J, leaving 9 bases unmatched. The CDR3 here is CATSDSGDRGFEQYF. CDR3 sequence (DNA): TGTGCCACCAGTGACTCGGGGGACAGGGGATTTGAGCAGTACTTC.

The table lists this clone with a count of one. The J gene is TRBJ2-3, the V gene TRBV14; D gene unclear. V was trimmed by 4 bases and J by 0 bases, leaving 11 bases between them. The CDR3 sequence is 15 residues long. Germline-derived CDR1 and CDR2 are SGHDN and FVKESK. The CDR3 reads CASSLDSSSTDTQYF. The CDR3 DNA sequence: TGTGCCAGCAGCCTTGACTCATCTAGCACAGATACGCAGTATTTT.

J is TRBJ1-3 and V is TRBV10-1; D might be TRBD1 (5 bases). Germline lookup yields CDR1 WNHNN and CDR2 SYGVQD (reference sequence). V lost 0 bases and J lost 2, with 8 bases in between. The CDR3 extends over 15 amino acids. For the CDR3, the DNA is TGCGCCAGCAGTGAGTCGCAGGGTGCTGGAAACACCATATATTTT. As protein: CASSESQGAGNTIYF.

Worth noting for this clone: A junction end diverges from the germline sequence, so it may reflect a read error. The CDR3 coding sequence is TGCGCCAGCAGCCTAGGGGGCTCCTCCAATGAGCAGTTCTTC. Protein: CASSLGGSSNEQFF. This chain connects TRBV5-1 to TRBJ2-1; 7 nucleotides match TRBD1. CDR1 and CDR2 (germline): SGHRS, YFSETQ. The CDR3 is made up of 14 amino acids. Complete variable domain (other parts from reference TRBV5-1 and TRBJ2-1): KAGVTQTPRYLIKTRGQQVTLSCSPISGHRSVSWYQQTPGQGLQFLFEYFSETQRNKGNFPGRFSGRQFSNSRSEMNVSTLELGDSALYLCASSLGGSSNEQFFGPGTRLTVL.

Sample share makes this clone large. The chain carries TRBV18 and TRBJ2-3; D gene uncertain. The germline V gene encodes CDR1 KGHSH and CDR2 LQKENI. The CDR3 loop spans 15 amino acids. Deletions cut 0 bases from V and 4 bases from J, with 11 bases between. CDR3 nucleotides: TGTGCCAGCTCACCACCCTACCTTCCCCCAGATACGCAGTATTTT. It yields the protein CASSPPYLPPDTQYF.

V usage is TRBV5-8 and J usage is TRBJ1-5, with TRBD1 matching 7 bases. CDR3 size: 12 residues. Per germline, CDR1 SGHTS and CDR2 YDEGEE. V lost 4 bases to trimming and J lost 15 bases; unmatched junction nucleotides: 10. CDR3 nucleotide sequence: TGTGCCAGCAGCCATCGGGACAGCCAACCGCATTTT. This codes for CASSHRDSQPHF. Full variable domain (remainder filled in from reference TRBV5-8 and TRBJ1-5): EAGVTQSPTHLIKTRGQQATLRCSPISGHTSVYWYQQALGLGLQFLLWYDEGEERNRGNFPPRFSGRQFPNYSSELNVNALELEDSALYLCASSHRDSQPHFGDGTRLSIL.

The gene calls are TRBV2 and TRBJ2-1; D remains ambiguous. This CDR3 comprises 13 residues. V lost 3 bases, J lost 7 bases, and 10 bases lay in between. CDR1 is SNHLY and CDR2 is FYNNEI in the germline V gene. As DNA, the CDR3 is TGTGCCAGCAGTGACCCCTTTATAAATGAGCAGTTCTTC. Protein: CASSDPFINEQFF.

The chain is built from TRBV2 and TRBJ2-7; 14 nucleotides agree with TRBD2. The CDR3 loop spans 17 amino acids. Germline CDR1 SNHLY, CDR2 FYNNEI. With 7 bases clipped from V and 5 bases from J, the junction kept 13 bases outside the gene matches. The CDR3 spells CASTRTSGTSGGHEQYF. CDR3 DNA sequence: TGTGCCAGCACCAGGACATCGGGGACTAGCGGGGGCCACGAGCAGTACTTC.

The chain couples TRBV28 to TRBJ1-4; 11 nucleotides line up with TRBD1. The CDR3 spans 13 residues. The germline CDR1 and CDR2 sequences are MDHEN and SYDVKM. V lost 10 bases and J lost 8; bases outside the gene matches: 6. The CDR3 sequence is CAITRDRGEKLFF. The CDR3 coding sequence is TGTGCCATCACCCGGGACAGGGGGGAAAAACTGTTTTTT.

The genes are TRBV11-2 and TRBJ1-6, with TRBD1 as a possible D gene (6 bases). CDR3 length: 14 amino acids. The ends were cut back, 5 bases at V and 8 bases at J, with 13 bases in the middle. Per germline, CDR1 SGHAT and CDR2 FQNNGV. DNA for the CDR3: TGTGCCAGCAGCCAACAGGGTTTGGATTCACCCCTCCACTTT. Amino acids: CASSQQGLDSPLHF.

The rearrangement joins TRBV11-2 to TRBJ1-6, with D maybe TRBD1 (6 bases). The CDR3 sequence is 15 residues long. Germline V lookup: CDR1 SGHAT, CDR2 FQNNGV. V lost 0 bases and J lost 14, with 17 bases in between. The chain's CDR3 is CASSLDSQGSQALHF. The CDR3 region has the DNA TGTGCCAGCAGCTTAGATTCGCAGGGGTCCCAGGCCCTCCACTTT.

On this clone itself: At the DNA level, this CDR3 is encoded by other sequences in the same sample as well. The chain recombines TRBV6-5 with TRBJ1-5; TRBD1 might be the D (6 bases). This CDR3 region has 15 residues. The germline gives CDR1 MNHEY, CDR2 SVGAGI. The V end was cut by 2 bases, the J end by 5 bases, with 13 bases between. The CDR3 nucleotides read TGTGCCAGCAGTTACACAACAGGGTCGGATCAGCCCCAGCATTTT. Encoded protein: CASSYTTGSDQPQHF.